This T cell receptor beta chain was found in a study of OX40 agonist ivuxolimab in advanced cancers. The wider study: Ivuxolimab, an antibody acting as an agonist of OX40 (CD134), was used to treat patients. Study-level points and caveats: Expanded clones were, on average, more numerous among CD8+ T cells than CD4+.

This table comes from immunoSEQ multiplex PCR, and its TCRdb copy is limited to in-frame clones, with some not included. Of more than 20,000 clones in the sample, approximately 88% were seen once. As concerns this clone: Its target is not known.

This CDR3 has 15 amino acids. The germline gives CDR1 LNHDA, CDR2 SQIVND (reference sequence). With V trimmed by 7 bases and J by 7 bases, 9 bases remained unmatched. The V gene is TRBV19, the J gene TRBJ2-2; 10 bases agree with TRBD1. The clonotype was recovered from an adult with an advanced solid tumor such as melanoma, head and neck, liver or kidney cancer. The sequencing used CD4+ or CD8+ T cells sorted from blood, collected in a trial of the OX40 agonist ivuxolimab. CDR3 bases: TGTGCCAGTACATTTGGACAGGGGGTTTACGGGGAGCTGTTTTTT. Residues: CASTFGQGVYGELFF.